The 29 T cell receptor beta chains below all came from one sample that was sequenced in a study of blood T cell repertoires in COVID-19. Profiled with immunoSEQ multiplex PCR; TCRdb holds only in-frame clones, not every one. The sample includes more than 85,000 clones, around 80% of them seen just once. Sequenced input: peripheral blood. Receptors were obtained from a man between 65 and 85 years old with acute or convalescent COVID-19.

This rearrangement joins TRBV19 to TRBJ1-2, with 9 bases fitting TRBD1. V trimming: 8 bases; J trimming: 5 bases; junction bases outside the gene matches: 6. This CDR3 has 13 residues. Germline lookup yields CDR1 LNHDA and CDR2 SQIVND (reference sequence). The CDR3 region has the DNA TGTGCCAGTCTGGACAGGGGCGGATATGGCTACACCTTC. This sequence encodes CASLDRGGYGYTF.

The chain carries TRBV15 and TRBJ2-1; D unclear. This CDR3 comprises 13 residues. Germline-derived CDR1 and CDR2 are LNHNV and YYDKDF (reference sequence). V was clipped by 3 bases and J by 3 bases, with 6 bases between them. CDR3 protein: CATSSANYNEQFF. The CDR3 DNA is TGTGCCACCAGCAGTGCGAACTACAATGAGCAGTTCTTC.

The rearrangement joins TRBV6-5 to TRBJ1-3, with D possibly being TRBD1 (5 bases). V lost 4 bases and J 2 bases, leaving 15 bases between the germline ends. Germline-derived CDR1 and CDR2 are MNHEY and SVGAGI. There are 16 residues in the CDR3. In DNA, the CDR3 is TGTGCCAGCAGTTCACCTACAGGAGGGACTGGAAACACCATATATTTT. This codes for CASSSPTGGTGNTIYF.

V usage is TRBV5-6 and J usage is TRBJ1-4; D remains unclear. V lost 1 base and J lost 8, with 15 bases in between. CDR3 length equals 15 residues. Looked up from germline, CDR1 is SGHDT and CDR2 is YYEEEE. CDR3 in DNA: TGTGCCAGCAGCTTGCTGGGGTGGGAGGAAGAAAAACTGTTTTTT. It is translated as CASSLLGWEEEKLFF.

The V call is TRBV5-4, the J call TRBJ2-1; TRBD2 is a possible D gene (6 bases). This CDR3 comprises 14 residues. Looked up from germline, CDR1 is SGHNT and CDR2 is YYREEE (reference sequence). V was shortened by 1 base and J by 9 bases, with 14 bases between the two germline ends. The CDR3 reads CASSLLVLRGEQFF. CDR3 coding DNA: TGTGCCAGCAGCTTGTTGGTCCTGCGGGGTGAGCAGTTCTTC.

The rearrangement links TRBV19 to TRBJ1-5; D is possibly TRBD1 (6 bases). V was cut by 6 bases and J by 7 bases, with 19 bases left in between. Germline CDR1 reads LNHDA; CDR2 reads SQIVND (reference sequence). The CDR3 extends over 15 amino acids. The DNA of the CDR3 is TGTGCCAGTAGAGGGGGTGGGGGTAGTAACCAGCCCCAGCATTTT. This encodes CASRGGGGSNQPQHF.

The J gene is TRBJ2-5, the V gene TRBV24-1, with D perhaps TRBD1 (5 bases). The germline CDR1 and CDR2 sequences are KGHDR and SFDVKD. The CDR3 is 12 amino acids. With 9 bases removed from V and 2 bases from J, the gap between germline ends came to 9 bases. CDR3 amino acids: CATQRGQETQYF. The CDR3 DNA reads TGTGCCACCCAAAGGGGTCAAGAGACCCAGTACTTC.

The chain couples TRBV5-1 to TRBJ1-2; the match to TRBD1 covers 8 bases. The germline CDR1 and CDR2 sequences are SGHRS and YFSETQ. The CDR3 contains 16 residues. V lost 3 bases to trimming and J lost 6 bases; unmatched junction nucleotides: 13. This CDR3 is CASSSNSILTGDGYTF. DNA of the CDR3: TGCGCCAGCAGCTCCAATAGCATCTTGACAGGGGATGGCTACACCTTC. The whole variable domain, filled in from reference TRBV5-1 and TRBJ1-2, reads KAGVTQTPRYLIKTRGQQVTLSCSPISGHRSVSWYQQTPGQGLQFLFEYFSETQRNKGNFPGRFSGRQFSNSRSEMNVSTLELGDSALYLCASSSNSILTGDGYTFGSGTRLTVV.

The chain couples TRBV11-2 to TRBJ2-5; 11 bases align to TRBD2. V lost 5 bases to trimming and J lost 5 bases; unmatched junction nucleotides: 7. Germline-derived CDR1 and CDR2 are SGHAT and FQNNGV. This CDR3 has 15 residues. This CDR3 is CASSTTSGVWETQYF. The CDR3 coding sequence is TGTGCCAGCAGCACGACTAGCGGGGTTTGGGAGACCCAGTACTTC.

The chain links TRBV7-9 to TRBJ1-2; 10 nucleotides agree with TRBD1. In germline, CDR1 is SEHNR, CDR2 FQNEAQ (reference sequence). V was pared by 5 bases and J by 4 bases, with 4 bases of the junction left unmatched. The CDR3 spans 14 residues. The CDR3: CASSPGQGGYGYTF. The CDR3 coding sequence is TGTGCCAGCAGCCCTGGACAGGGGGGCTATGGCTACACCTTC.

This clone was recorded a few times. The CDR3 here is CASSNRGAEAFF. CDR3 DNA: TGTGCCAGTAGTAACAGGGGGGCTGAAGCTTTCTTT. V usage is TRBV19 and J usage is TRBJ1-1; 8 bases line up with TRBD1. The V gene end was trimmed by 4 bases and the J gene end by 6 bases; junction bases not matched to a gene: 1. From germline, CDR1 is LNHDA and CDR2 SQIVND (reference sequence). The CDR3 loop spans 12 amino acids.

The sample holds a few counts of this clone. The chain is built from TRBV12-3 or TRBV12-4 and TRBJ1-6, with D unclear. This CDR3 is 13 amino acids long. The V end was cut by 4 bases, the J end by 4 bases, with 5 bases between. The CDR3 DNA is TGTGCCAGCAGTTCAGGATATAATTCACCCCTCCACTTT. Its translation: CASSSGYNSPLHF.

The chain joins TRBV20-1 to TRBJ2-1; 7 nucleotides line up with TRBD2. V was clipped by 3 bases and J by 4 bases; unmatched bases: 9. The CDR3 length is 15 residues. CDR1 DFQATT and CDR2 SNEGSKA come from the germline V gene (reference sequence). CDR3 DNA: TGCAGTGCTAGTCTTGCTAGCGGACCTTACAATGAGCAGTTCTTC. It encodes CSASLASGPYNEQFF.

The chain employs TRBV11-3 and TRBJ1-1; TRBD1 matches at 7 bases. J gave up 0 bases and V 6 bases, and 1 base lay outside the gene matches. In germline, CDR1 is SGHNT, CDR2 YENEEA. The CDR3 length is 13 residues. The CDR3 spells CASSQGVNTEAFF. For the CDR3, the DNA is TGTGCCAGCAGTCAGGGGGTGAACACTGAAGCTTTCTTT.

This clone was seen more than once but under ten times. The chain uses TRBV28 and TRBJ1-3; a possible D gene is TRBD1 (5 bases). The CDR3 runs to 14 residues. Germline values: CDR1 MDHEN, CDR2 SYDVKM. Trimming removed 7 bases from V and 1 base from J, with 11 bases in between. CDR3 nucleotides: TGTGCCAGCATCGAGCAGGGTTCTGGAAACACCATATATTTT. Protein sequence: CASIEQGSGNTIYF.

Many counts were recorded for this clone. The chain is built from TRBV12-3 or TRBV12-4 and TRBJ2-2; D is unclear. The CDR3 sequence is 13 residues long. V was shortened by 2 bases and J by 4 bases, with 5 bases between the two germline ends. CDR3 in amino acids: CASSLRSTGELFF. DNA for the CDR3: TGTGCCAGCAGTTTACGTTCCACCGGGGAGCTGTTTTTT.

The chain employs TRBV2 and TRBJ1-4; D gene ambiguous. The germline V gene has CDR1 SNHLY and CDR2 FYNNEI. The germline V and J ends were trimmed by 5 bases and 7 bases, with 14 bases remaining between them. The CDR3 loop spans 14 amino acids. CDR3 region: CASSKTRGLEKLFF. The DNA of the CDR3 is TGTGCCAGCAGTAAAACTCGAGGGCTTGAAAAACTGTTTTTT.

The chain has TRBV19 and TRBJ1-2, with D unclear. Trimming cost V 5 bases and J 5 bases, with 21 bases left between them. CDR1 and CDR2 (germline): LNHDA, SQIVND (reference sequence). The CDR3 is 16 amino acids. The chain's CDR3 is CASSPTVTGLGYGYTF. For the CDR3, the DNA is TGTGCCAGTAGTCCAACCGTGACGGGGTTGGGTTATGGCTACACCTTC. Together with reference TRBV19 and TRBJ1-2, the CDR3 gives the full variable domain: DGGITQSPKYLFRKEGQNVTLSCEQNLNHDAMYWYRQDPGQGLRLIYYSQIVNDFQKGDIAEGYSVSREKKESFPLTVTSAQKNPTAFYLCASSPTVTGLGYGYTFGSGTRLTVV.

This clone was counted only a few times. V and J are TRBV3-1 (or the pseudogene TRBV3-2) and TRBJ1-1; 7 bases map to TRBD1. Trimming removed 7 bases from V and 4 bases from J; junction bases left unmatched: 6. Looked up from germline, CDR1 is LGHDT and CDR2 is YNNKEL (reference sequence). The CDR3 runs 13 residues. CDR3 residues: CASNRGTSTEAFF. In nucleotides, the CDR3 is TGTGCCAGCAACAGGGGTACAAGCACTGAAGCTTTCTTT.

This clone was seen a few times. This sequence joins TRBV29-1 and TRBJ1-1; D is unclear. This CDR3 is built from 12 residues. Germline V CDR1 and CDR2: SQVTM, ANQGSEA. V dropped 7 bases and J dropped 0 bases, with 9 bases sitting between them. The CDR3 spells CSASDLNTEAFF. Here the CDR3 DNA reads TGCAGCGCTTCAGATTTGAACACTGAAGCTTTCTTT.

The V and J genes are TRBV7-3 and TRBJ2-7; no definite D call. Per germline, CDR1 SGHTA and CDR2 FQGTGA. Trimming cost V 8 bases and J 0 bases, with 11 bases left between them. This CDR3 is built from 13 residues. The CDR3: CASYEQVSYEQYF. CDR3 coding DNA: TGTGCCAGCTATGAGCAGGTCTCCTACGAGCAGTACTTC. Variable domain in full (rest from reference TRBV7-3 and TRBJ2-7): GAGVSQTPSNKVTEKGKYVELRCDPISGHTALYWYRQSLGQGPEFLIYFQGTGAADDSGLPNDRFFAVRPEGSVSTLKIQRTERGDSAVYLCASYEQVSYEQYFGPGTRLTVT.

The chain combines TRBV9 with TRBJ1-2; no reliable D call. The germline V gene encodes CDR1 SGDLS and CDR2 YYNGEE. This CDR3 has 13 amino acids. The V end lost 3 bases, the J end lost 8 bases, and 14 bases lay between the germline ends. The CDR3 region has the DNA TGTGCCAGCAGCGGTCCTGACTATGGCGGCTACACCTTC. It specifies CASSGPDYGGYTF.

V and J are TRBV5-3 and TRBJ2-7; D might be TRBD1 (5 bases). TRBV5-3 is recorded as an ORF, its role being uncertain. Trimming cost V 0 bases and J 4 bases, with 14 bases left between them. This CDR3 has 15 residues. CDR3 nucleotide sequence: TGTGCCAGAAGCTTGGGTATCCAGGGTGATTACGAGCAGTACTTC. This sequence encodes CARSLGIQGDYEQYF.

The CDR3: CASSPQLNYGYTF. DNA of the CDR3: TGTGCCAGCAGCCCTCAGTTGAACTATGGCTACACCTTC. The chain recombines TRBV5-6 with TRBJ1-2; D is unresolved. This CDR3 contains 13 residues. CDR1 and CDR2 (germline): SGHDT, YYEEEE. Trimming removed 4 bases at V and 2 bases at J, with 9 bases between.

This sequence joins TRBV14 and TRBJ2-5; 11 bases are shared with TRBD1. This CDR3 has 17 amino acids. The ends lost 4 bases at V and 5 bases at J; junction bases unmatched: 12. Germline V gene data show CDR1 as SGHDN and CDR2 as FVKESK. CDR3 DNA sequence: TGTGCCAGCAGCCTAAGGATCGGGACAGGGGGTCGGGAGACCCAGTACTTC. Its translation: CASSLRIGTGGRETQYF. Full variable domain (rest looked up from reference TRBV14 and TRBJ2-5): EAGVTQFPSHSVIEKGQTVTLRCDPISGHDNLYWYRRVMGKEIKFLLHFVKESKQDESGMPNNRFLAERTGGTYSTLKVQPAELEDSGVYFCASSLRIGTGGRETQYFGPGTRLLVL.

The V call is TRBV5-1, the J call TRBJ1-1, with a weak D call TRBD1 (5 bases). Germline assignment: CDR1 SGHRS and CDR2 YFSETQ. The CDR3 loop spans 14 amino acids. V was cut by 4 bases and J by 0 bases, with 10 bases left in between. The CDR3 coding sequence is TGCGCCAGCAGCCCCGACAGAATGAACACTGAAGCTTTCTTT. Translated, it gives CASSPDRMNTEAFF. Together with reference TRBV5-1 and TRBJ1-1, the CDR3 gives the full variable domain: KAGVTQTPRYLIKTRGQQVTLSCSPISGHRSVSWYQQTPGQGLQFLFEYFSETQRNKGNFPGRFSGRQFSNSRSEMNVSTLELGDSALYLCASSPDRMNTEAFFGQGTRLTVV.

The chain uses TRBV2 and TRBJ1-1; D remains ambiguous. The CDR3 contains 14 residues. V was cut by 4 bases and J by 2 bases, with 11 bases left in between. Germline CDR1 and CDR2: SNHLY and FYNNEI. This chain's CDR3 is CASSGRGSNTEAFF. CDR3 nucleotide sequence: TGTGCCAGCAGTGGACGGGGTAGCAACACTGAAGCTTTCTTT.

This chain uses TRBV7-6 with TRBJ1-1; possible D gene TRBD1, 6 bases. The CDR3 is 16 residues long. Germline CDR1 is SGHVS and CDR2 is FNYEAQ. The V end lost 1 base, the J end lost 2 bases, and 14 bases lay between the germline ends. CDR3 in DNA: TGTGCCAGCAGCTTAGACGGGACACCAATTAACACTGAAGCTTTCTTT. Residues: CASSLDGTPINTEAFF.

The chain is built from TRBV20-1 and TRBJ1-1; D remains unclear. Germline CDR1 reads DFQATT; CDR2 reads SNEGSKA (reference sequence). The CDR3 covers 13 residues. With 3 bases removed from V and 0 bases from J, the gap between germline ends came to 8 bases. The CDR3: CSASGQLNTEAFF. CDR3 DNA sequence: TGCAGTGCTAGTGGTCAGTTGAACACTGAAGCTTTCTTT.